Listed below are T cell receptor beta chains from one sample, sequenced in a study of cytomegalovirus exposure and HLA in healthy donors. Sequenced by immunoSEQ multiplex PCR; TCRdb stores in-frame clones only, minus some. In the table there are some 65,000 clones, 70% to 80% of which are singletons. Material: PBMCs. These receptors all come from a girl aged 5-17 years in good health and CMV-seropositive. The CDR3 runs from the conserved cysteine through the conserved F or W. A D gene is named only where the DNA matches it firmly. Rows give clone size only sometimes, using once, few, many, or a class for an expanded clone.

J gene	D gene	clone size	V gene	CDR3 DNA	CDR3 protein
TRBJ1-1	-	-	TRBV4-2	TGTGCCAGCAGCCAGGGCCAGGGGCACACTGAAGCTTTCTTT	CASSQGQGHTEAFF
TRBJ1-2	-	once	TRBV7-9	TGTGCCAGCAGCCTCGCCTCGCGGGGCTACACCTTC	CASSLASRGYTF
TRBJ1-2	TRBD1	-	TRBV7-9	TGTGCCAGCAGCGTTCCGGGACAGGGCGCGAGCTACACCTTC	CASSVPGQGASYTF
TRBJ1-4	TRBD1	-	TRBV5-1	TGCGCCAGCAGAGGGACAGGGGACGAAAAACTGTTTTTT	CASRGTGDEKLFF
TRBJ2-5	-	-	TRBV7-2	TGTGCCAGCAGCTTAGAGGGTCAAGGGGCAAGGGAGACCCAGTACTTC	CASSLEGQGARETQYF
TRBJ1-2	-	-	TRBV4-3	TGCGCCAGCAGCCAAGATAGGGACTCGGACTATGGCTACACCTTC	CASSQDRDSDYGYTF
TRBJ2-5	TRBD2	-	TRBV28	TGTGCCACCGGACTAGCGCCTCTGTTGGAGACCCAGTACTTC	CATGLAPLLETQYF
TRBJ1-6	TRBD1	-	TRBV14	TGTGCCAGCAGGACAGGGGGCGGATTCTCCTATAATTCACCCCTCCACTTT	CASRTGGGFSYNSPLHF
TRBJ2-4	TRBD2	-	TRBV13	TGTGCCAGCAGCCCTGCGGGGGGGCCGGACAAAAACATTCAGTACTTC	CASSPAGGPDKNIQYF
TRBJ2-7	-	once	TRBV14	TGTGCCAGCAGCCCCTATTTTGGCGAGCAGTACTTC	CASSPYFGEQYF
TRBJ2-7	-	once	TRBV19	TGTGCCAGTAAACTGGGGCTCCCGGGGGAGGAGCAGTACTTC	CASKLGLPGEEQYF
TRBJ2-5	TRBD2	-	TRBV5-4	TGTGCCAGCAGCACAGCGGGACTAGCGGAAGAGACCCAGTACTTC	CASSTAGLAEETQYF
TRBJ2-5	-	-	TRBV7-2	TGTGCCAGCAGCTTAGGCACTCAAGAGACCCAGTACTTC	CASSLGTQETQYF
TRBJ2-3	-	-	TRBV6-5	TGTGCCAGCACAGGCGCCAGGGCCACAGATACGCAGTATTTT	CASTGARATDTQYF
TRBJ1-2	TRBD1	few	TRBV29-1	TGCAGCGCCGCGGAGGGGGCCTATGGCTACACCTTC	CSAAEGAYGYTF
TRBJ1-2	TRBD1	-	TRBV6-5	TGTGCCAGCAGCCGACAGGGGAAGTTTATGGGTGGCTACACCTTC	CASSRQGKFMGGYTF
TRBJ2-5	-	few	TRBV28	TGTGCCAGCAGCATAGTGAGGCGGGCCCAGTACTTC	CASSIVRRAQYF
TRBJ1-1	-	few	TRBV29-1	TGCAGCGTTAGGACAGAGATGAACACTGAAGCTTTCTTT	CSVRTEMNTEAFF
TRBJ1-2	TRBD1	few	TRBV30	TGTGCCTGGAGTTTGACAGGGAGGCATAACTATGGCTACACCTTC	CAWSLTGRHNYGYTF
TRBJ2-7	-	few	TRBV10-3	TGTGCCATCAGTGGAACAGGTACCTACGAGCAGTACTTC	CAISGTGTYEQYF
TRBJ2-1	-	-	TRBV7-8	TGTGCCAGCAGCTTAAATCCGGGAGTGAGGAATGAGCAGTTCTTC	CASSLNPGVRNEQFF
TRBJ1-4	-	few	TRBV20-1	TGCAGTGCCGGGAATGAAAAACTGTTTTTT	CSAGNEKLFF
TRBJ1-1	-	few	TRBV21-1	TGTGCCAGCAGCTTAACAGGGGGCAGGGGAGCTTTCTTT	CASSLTGGRGAFF
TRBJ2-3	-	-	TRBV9	TGTGCCAGCACTAAGGAAGGGGTGAGAGATACGCAGTATTTT	CASTKEGVRDTQYF
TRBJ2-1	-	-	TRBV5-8	TGTGCCAGCAGCCAATCCGACTCAGAGATATCTTACAATGAGCAGTTCTTC	CASSQSDSEISYNEQFF
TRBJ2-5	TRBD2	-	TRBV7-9	TGTGCCAGCAGCTCAGCGGGGGGGCTGGAGACCCAGTACTTC	CASSSAGGLETQYF
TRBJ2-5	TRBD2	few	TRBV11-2	TGTGCCAGCAGCTTAGATCCAGGGGCTAGCGGGAGGGAGACCCAGTACTTC	CASSLDPGASGRETQYF